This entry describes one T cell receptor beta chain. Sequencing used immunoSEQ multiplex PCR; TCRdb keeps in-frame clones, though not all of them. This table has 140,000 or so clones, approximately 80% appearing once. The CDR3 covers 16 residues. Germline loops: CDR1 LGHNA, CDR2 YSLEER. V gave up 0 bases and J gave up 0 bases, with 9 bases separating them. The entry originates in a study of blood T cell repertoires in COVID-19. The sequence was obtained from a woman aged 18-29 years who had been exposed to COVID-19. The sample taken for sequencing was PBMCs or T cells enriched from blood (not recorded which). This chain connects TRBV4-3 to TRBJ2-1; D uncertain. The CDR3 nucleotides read TGCGCCAGCAGCCAAGATTTCGATAGCTCCTACAATGAGCAGTTCTTC. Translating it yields CASSQDFDSSYNEQFF.